Following are 17 T cell receptor beta chains from one sample sequenced in a study of CD8 T cells in Susac syndrome. cDNA came from approximately 0.5 to 1 ug RNA primed by random hexamers. TCRdb recomputed calls from the immunoSEQ multiplex PCR reads with MiXCR, one row per CDR3 protein. Of hundreds of thousands of distinct CDR3 sequences in the sample, about 96% were seen once. Input material: CD4+ T cells from PBMCs. These receptors were collected from a human donor with Susac syndrome.

V is TRBV12-3 or TRBV12-4 and J is TRBJ2-5; D remains unclear. The length of the CDR3 is 11 residues. With 6 bases removed from V and 5 bases from J, the gap between germline ends came to 7 bases. As DNA, the CDR3 is TGTGCCAGCAGATACGGGGAGACCCAGTACTTC. Its protein is CASRYGETQYF.

V usage is TRBV11-3 and J usage is TRBJ2-6, with 12 bases that match TRBD1. The length of the CDR3 is 17 residues. Germline V lookup: CDR1 SGHNT, CDR2 YENEEA. Trimming at V came to 5 bases and at J to 2 bases, leaving 4 bases not matched to a gene. The CDR3 protein is CASSVGQGATGANVLTF. DNA for the CDR3: TGTGCCAGCAGCGTGGGACAGGGGGCGACTGGGGCCAACGTCCTGACTTTC.

The V and J genes are TRBV2 and TRBJ2-4, with a tentative D call TRBD2 (6 bases). Trimming pared 7 bases from V and 0 bases from J, leaving 13 bases between. This CDR3 region has 15 residues. Germline CDR1 reads SNHLY; CDR2 reads FYNNEI. The CDR3 sequence is CASKEGLIAKNIQYF. CDR3 bases: TGTGCCAGCAAGGAGGGGTTAATAGCCAAAAACATTCAGTACTTC. Full variable domain (rest looked up from reference TRBV2 and TRBJ2-4): EPEVTQTPSHQVTQMGQEVILRCVPISNHLYFYWYRQILGQKVEFLVSFYNNEISEKSEIFDDQFSVERPDGSNFTLKIRSTKLEDSAMYFCASKEGLIAKNIQYFGAGTRLSVL.

This chain joins TRBV2 and TRBJ2-7; D is uncertain. The germline gives CDR1 SNHLY, CDR2 FYNNEI. This CDR3 comprises 13 residues. Deletions cut 7 bases from V and 0 bases from J, with 10 bases between. The CDR3 sequence is CASNPRASYEQYF. CDR3 bases: TGTGCCAGCAACCCCCGGGCCTCCTACGAGCAGTACTTC.

This rearrangement joins TRBV20-1 to TRBJ2-3, with D possibly TRBD2 on 5 matching bases. The length of the CDR3 is 13 residues. Trimming removed 4 bases from V and 2 bases from J, with 10 bases in between. Germline V CDR1 and CDR2: DFQATT, SNEGSKA (reference sequence). CDR3 residues: CSAKYRDTDTQYF. In nucleotides, the CDR3 is TGCAGTGCTAAATACCGGGACACAGATACGCAGTATTTT.

V and J are TRBV11-2 and TRBJ2-7, with D perhaps TRBD1 or TRBD2 (5 bases each). Trimming stripped 4 bases from V and 4 bases from J, with 8 bases between. The CDR3 covers 12 residues. CDR1 is SGHAT, CDR2 FQNNGV, per germline. The CDR3: CASSWGKYEQYF. The CDR3 DNA reads as TGTGCCAGCAGCTGGGGGAAGTACGAGCAGTACTTC.

This clonotype was recorded once. The CDR3 DNA sequence: TGCAGCGTTGGATCCCGCGGGAGGAGGACCAACAATGAGCAGTTCTTC. Its protein product is CSVGSRGRRTNNEQFF. The chain joins TRBV29-1 to TRBJ2-1; 8 bases map to TRBD2. Losses at the gene ends were 4 bases for V and 5 bases for J; bases not matched to a gene: 13. The CDR3 is 16 residues long. Germline lookup yields CDR1 SQVTM and CDR2 ANQGSEA.

For the CDR3, the DNA is TGTGCCAGCAGAGGACAGGGTGGGTACGAGCAGTACTTC. Translating gives CASRGQGGYEQYF. The chain combines TRBV6-1 with TRBJ2-7, with 8 positions matching TRBD1. The CDR3 extends over 13 amino acids. Trimming cost V 6 bases and J 4 bases; bases outside gene matches: 5. Germline lookup yields CDR1 MNHNS and CDR2 SASEGT.

J is TRBJ2-7 and V is TRBV14; D is undetermined. This CDR3 has 16 amino acids. Germline CDR1 is SGHDN and CDR2 is FVKESK. Between the trimmed V and J ends, which lost 0 bases and 2 bases, there was a span of 14 bases. CDR3 bases: TGTGCCAGCAGCCAAGAGGAGTGGAAGGGCACCTACGAGCAGTACTTC. Amino acids: CASSQEEWKGTYEQYF.

The chain recombines TRBV28 with TRBJ1-2, with D hard to call. The CDR3 is made up of 15 amino acids. The ends were cut back, 5 bases at V and 7 bases at J, with 20 bases in the middle. The germline V gene encodes CDR1 MDHEN and CDR2 SYDVKM. CDR3: CASSPTPIGRSGYTF. The DNA for the CDR3 is TGTGCCAGCAGTCCCACACCCATTGGGCGTTCTGGCTACACCTTC.

V and J are TRBV6-5 and TRBJ2-7, with 9 bases fitting TRBD1. This CDR3 comprises 15 residues. The junction had 11 bases not matched to a gene; V was cut back by 7 bases and J by 4 bases. The V gene's germline CDR1 is MNHEY and CDR2 SVGAGI. The CDR3 is CASTSAMGQGYEQYF. The CDR3 coding sequence is TGTGCCAGCACCTCGGCCATGGGACAGGGATACGAGCAGTACTTC.

The chain has TRBV9 and TRBJ2-5; TRBD1 might be the D (6 bases). Trimming removed 0 bases from V and 1 base from J, with 10 bases in between. The CDR3 sequence is 15 residues long. Per germline, CDR1 SGDLS and CDR2 YYNGEE. CDR3 coding DNA: TGTGCCAGCAGCGTAGACGCACAGGGCCAAGAGACCCAGTACTTC. Its translation: CASSVDAQGQETQYF.

The gene calls are TRBV13 and TRBJ2-7, with D unclear. Germline-derived CDR1 and CDR2 are PRHDT and FYEKMQ (reference sequence). CDR3 size: 11 residues. Deletions cut 5 bases from V and 5 bases from J, with 7 bases between. The CDR3 region is CASSPQDEQYF. DNA of the CDR3: TGTGCCAGCAGCCCGCAGGACGAGCAGTACTTC.

The chain combines TRBV29-1 with TRBJ1-2, with 7 nucleotides matching TRBD1. This CDR3 is 12 amino acids long. The trim removed 3 bases at V and 4 bases at J, leaving 2 bases unmatched. Germline values: CDR1 SQVTM, CDR2 ANQGSEA. The CDR3 here is CSVENRGYGYTF. The CDR3, as DNA: TGCAGCGTTGAGAACAGGGGCTATGGCTACACCTTC. Supplemented by reference TRBV29-1 and TRBJ1-2, the full variable domain reads SAVISQKPSRDICQRGTSLTIQCQVDSQVTMMFWYRQQPGQSLTLIATANQGSEATYESGFVIDKFPISRPNLTFSTLTVSNMSPEDSSIYLCSVENRGYGYTFGSGTRLTVV.

V usage is TRBV24-1 and J usage is TRBJ2-5, with TRBD1 identical over 7 bases. This CDR3 has 15 residues. Germline loops: CDR1 KGHDR, CDR2 SFDVKD. V dropped 2 bases and J dropped 1; count of bases not matched to a gene: 3. The CDR3 here is CATSDSTGSQETQYF. The CDR3 DNA is TGTGCCACCAGTGATTCGACAGGGTCCCAAGAGACCCAGTACTTC.

The V and J genes are TRBV9 and TRBJ1-3, with D unresolved. CDR3 size: 14 residues. V was trimmed by 1 base and J by 2 bases, leaving 7 bases between them. CDR1 is SGDLS, CDR2 YYNGEE, per germline. The CDR3, as DNA: TGTGCCAGCAGCGTAAGCAGGACTGGAAACACCATATATTTT. It translates to CASSVSRTGNTIYF. The full variable domain, in which reference TRBV9 and TRBJ1-3 provide the parts outside the CDR3, is DSGVTQTPKHLITATGQRVTLRCSPRSGDLSVYWYQQSLDQGLQFLIQYYNGEERAKGNILERFSAQQFPDLHSELNLSSLELGDSALYFCASSVSRTGNTIYFGEGSWLTVV.

This clonotype occurred once. The chain links TRBV12-3 or TRBV12-4 to TRBJ1-3; a possible D gene is TRBD1 (5 bases). This CDR3 has 14 amino acids. Trimming removed 8 bases at V and 0 bases at J, with 11 bases between. CDR3 nucleotides: TGTGCCAGCTCCAGGGCCTACTCTGGAAACACCATATATTTT. Protein sequence: CASSRAYSGNTIYF.